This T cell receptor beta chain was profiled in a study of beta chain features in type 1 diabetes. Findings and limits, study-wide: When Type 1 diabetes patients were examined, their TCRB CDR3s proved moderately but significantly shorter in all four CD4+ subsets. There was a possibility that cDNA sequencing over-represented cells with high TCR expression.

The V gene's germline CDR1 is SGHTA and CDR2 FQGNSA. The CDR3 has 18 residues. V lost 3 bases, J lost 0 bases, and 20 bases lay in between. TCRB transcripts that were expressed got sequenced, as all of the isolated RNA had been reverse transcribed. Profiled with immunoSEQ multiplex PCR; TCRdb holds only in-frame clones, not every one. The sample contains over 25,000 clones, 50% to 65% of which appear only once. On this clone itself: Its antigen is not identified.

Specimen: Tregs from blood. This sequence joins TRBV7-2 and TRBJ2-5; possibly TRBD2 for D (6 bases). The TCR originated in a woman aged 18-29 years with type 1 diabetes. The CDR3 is CASSFDLLGGAYQETQYF. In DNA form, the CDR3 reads TGTGCCAGCAGCTTTGACCTTTTGGGCGGGGCGTACCAAGAGACCCAGTACTTC.